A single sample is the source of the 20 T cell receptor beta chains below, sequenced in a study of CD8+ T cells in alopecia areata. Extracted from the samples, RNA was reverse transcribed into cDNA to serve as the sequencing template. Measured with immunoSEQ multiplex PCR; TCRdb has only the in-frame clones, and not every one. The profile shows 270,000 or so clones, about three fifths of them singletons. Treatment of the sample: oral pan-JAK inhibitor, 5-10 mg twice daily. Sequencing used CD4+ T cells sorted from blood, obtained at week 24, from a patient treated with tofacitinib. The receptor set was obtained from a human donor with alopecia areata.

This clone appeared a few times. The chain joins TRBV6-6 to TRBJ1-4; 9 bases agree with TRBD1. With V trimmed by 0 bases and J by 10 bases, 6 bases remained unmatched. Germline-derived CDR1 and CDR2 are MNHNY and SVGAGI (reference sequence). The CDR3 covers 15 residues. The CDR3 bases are TGTGCCAGCAGTTACTCGGCGGACAGGGGTGGAAAACTGTTTTTT. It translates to CASSYSADRGGKLFF.

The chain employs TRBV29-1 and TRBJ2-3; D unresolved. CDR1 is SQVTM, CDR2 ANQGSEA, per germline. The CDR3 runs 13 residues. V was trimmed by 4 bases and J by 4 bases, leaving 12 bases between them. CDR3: CSVGGRTADTQYF. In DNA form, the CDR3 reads TGCAGCGTTGGCGGCAGGACCGCAGATACGCAGTATTTT.

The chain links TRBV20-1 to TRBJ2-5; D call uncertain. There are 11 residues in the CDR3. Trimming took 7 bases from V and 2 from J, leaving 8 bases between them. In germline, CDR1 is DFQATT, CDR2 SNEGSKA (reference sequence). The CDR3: CSVVQQETQYF. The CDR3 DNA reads TGCAGTGTTGTTCAACAAGAGACCCAGTACTTC.

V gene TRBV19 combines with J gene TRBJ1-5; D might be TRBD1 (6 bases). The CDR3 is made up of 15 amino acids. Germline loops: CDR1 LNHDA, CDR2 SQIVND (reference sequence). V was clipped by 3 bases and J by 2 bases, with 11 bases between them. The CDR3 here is CASSINREGNQPQHF. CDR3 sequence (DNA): TGTGCCAGTAGTATTAACAGGGAGGGCAATCAGCCCCAGCATTTT.

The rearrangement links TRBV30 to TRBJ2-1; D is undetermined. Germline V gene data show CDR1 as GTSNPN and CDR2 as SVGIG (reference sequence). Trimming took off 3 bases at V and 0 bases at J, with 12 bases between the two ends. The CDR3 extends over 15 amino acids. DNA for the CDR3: TGTGCCTGGAGCTCTTCTAAGAGCTCCTACAATGAGCAGTTCTTC. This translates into CAWSSSKSSYNEQFF.

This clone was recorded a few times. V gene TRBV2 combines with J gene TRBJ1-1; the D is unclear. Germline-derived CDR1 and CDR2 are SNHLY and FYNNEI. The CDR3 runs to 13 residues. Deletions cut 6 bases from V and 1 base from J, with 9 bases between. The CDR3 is CASRDSENTEAFF. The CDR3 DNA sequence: TGTGCCAGCAGAGACTCAGAGAACACTGAAGCTTTCTTT.

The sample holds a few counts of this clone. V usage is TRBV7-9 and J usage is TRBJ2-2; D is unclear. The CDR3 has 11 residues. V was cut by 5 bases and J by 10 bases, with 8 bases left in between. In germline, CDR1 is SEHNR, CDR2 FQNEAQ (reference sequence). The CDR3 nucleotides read TGTGCCAGCAGCCCCGCCTTGGAGCTGTTTTTT. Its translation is CASSPALELFF.

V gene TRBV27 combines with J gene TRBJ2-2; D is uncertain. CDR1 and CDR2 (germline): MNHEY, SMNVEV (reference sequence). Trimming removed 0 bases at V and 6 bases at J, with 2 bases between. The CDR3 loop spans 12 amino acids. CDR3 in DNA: TGTGCCAGCAGTTTATCTCCCGGGGAGCTGTTTTTT. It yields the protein CASSLSPGELFF.

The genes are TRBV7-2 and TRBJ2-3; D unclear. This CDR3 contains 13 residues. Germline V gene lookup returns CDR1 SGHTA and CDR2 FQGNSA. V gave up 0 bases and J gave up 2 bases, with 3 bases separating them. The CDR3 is CASSLALTDTQYF. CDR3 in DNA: TGTGCCAGCAGCTTAGCGCTCACAGATACGCAGTATTTT.

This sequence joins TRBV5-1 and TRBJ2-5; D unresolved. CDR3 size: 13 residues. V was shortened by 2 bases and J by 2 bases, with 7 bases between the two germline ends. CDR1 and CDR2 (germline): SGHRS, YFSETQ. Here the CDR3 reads CASSFQAQETQYF. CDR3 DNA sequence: TGCGCCAGCAGCTTTCAAGCTCAAGAGACCCAGTACTTC.

CDR3 bases: TGTGCCAGCAGCTTAGTCGAGCCTGGTGAAAAACTGTTTTTT. Protein sequence: CASSLVEPGEKLFF. The chain is built from TRBV7-9 and TRBJ1-4; D gene uncertain. This CDR3 has 14 residues. V lost 1 base and J 7 bases, leaving 10 bases between the germline ends. Per germline, CDR1 SEHNR and CDR2 FQNEAQ (reference sequence).

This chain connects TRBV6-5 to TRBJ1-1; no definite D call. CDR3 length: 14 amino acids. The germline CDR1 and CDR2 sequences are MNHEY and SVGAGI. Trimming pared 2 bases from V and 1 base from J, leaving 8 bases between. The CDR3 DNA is TGTGCCAGCAGTTACGGGCGGGGGAACACTGAAGCTTTCTTT. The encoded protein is CASSYGRGNTEAFF.

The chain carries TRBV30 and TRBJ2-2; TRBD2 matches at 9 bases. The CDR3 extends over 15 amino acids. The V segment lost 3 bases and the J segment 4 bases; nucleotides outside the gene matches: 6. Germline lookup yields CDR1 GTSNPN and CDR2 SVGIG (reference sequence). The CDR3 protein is CAWRRTSVGTGELFF. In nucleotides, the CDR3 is TGTGCCTGGAGGCGGACTAGCGTCGGCACCGGGGAGCTGTTTTTT.

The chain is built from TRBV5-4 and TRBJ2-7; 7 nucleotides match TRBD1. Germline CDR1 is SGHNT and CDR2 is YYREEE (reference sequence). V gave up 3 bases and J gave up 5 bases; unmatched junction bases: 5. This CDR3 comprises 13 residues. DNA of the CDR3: TGTGCCAGCAGCTCGGACAGGAAGAACGAGCAGTACTTC. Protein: CASSSDRKNEQYF.

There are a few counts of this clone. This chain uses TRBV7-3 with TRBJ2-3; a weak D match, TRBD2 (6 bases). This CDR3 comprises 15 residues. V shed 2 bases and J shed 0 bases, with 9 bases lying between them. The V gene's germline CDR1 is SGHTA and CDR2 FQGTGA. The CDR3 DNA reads TGTGCCAGCAGCTTAGATAGCGGAAGCACAGATACGCAGTATTTT. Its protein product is CASSLDSGSTDTQYF. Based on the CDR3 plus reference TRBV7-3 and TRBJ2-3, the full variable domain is GAGVSQTPSNKVTEKGKYVELRCDPISGHTALYWYRQSLGQGPEFLIYFQGTGAADDSGLPNDRFFAVRPEGSVSTLKIQRTERGDSAVYLCASSLDSGSTDTQYFGPGTRLTVL.

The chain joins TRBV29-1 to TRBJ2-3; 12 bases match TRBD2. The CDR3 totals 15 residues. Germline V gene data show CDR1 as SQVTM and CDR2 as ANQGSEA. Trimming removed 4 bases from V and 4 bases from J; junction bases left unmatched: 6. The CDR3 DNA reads TGCAGCGTTGCGCCTAGCGGGGGGGCGCCAGATACGCAGTATTTT. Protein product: CSVAPSGGAPDTQYF.

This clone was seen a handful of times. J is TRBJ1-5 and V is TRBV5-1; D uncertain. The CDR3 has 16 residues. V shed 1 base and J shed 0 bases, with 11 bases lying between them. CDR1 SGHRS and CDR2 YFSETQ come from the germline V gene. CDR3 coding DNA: TGCGCCAGCAGCTTGTTTGGTCCCGGTAGCAATCAGCCCCAGCATTTT. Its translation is CASSLFGPGSNQPQHF.

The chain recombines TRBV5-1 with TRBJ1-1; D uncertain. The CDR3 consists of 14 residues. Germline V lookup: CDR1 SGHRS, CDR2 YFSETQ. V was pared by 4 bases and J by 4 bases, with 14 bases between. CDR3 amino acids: CASSEGSAVTEAFF. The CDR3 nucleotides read TGCGCCAGCAGCGAGGGAAGCGCGGTCACTGAAGCTTTCTTT.

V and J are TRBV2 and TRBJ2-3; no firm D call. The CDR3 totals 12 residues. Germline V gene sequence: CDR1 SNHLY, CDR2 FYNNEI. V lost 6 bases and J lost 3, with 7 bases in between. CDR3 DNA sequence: TGTGCCAGCAGCGTATCGACAGATACGCAGTATTTT. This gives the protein CASSVSTDTQYF.

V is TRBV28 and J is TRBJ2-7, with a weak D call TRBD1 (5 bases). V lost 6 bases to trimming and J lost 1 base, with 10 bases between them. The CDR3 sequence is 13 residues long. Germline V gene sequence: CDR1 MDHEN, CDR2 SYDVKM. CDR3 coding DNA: TGTGCCAGCAGCCAGGGATCTTCCTACGAGCAGTACTTC. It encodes CASSQGSSYEQYF.